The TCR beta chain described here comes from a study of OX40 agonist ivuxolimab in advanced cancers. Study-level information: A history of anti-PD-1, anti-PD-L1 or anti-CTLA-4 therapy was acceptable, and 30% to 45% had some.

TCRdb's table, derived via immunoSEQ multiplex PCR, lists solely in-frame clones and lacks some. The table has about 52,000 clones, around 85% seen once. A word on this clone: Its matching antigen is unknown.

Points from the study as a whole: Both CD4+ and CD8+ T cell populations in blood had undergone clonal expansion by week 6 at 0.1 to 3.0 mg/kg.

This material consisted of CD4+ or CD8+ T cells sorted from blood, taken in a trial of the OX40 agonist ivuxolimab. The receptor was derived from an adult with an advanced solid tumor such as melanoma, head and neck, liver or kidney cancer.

As DNA, the CDR3 is TGCAGCGTCAGGGACCGGGACCCACTGGCCCCCCTCCACTTT. Its protein product is CSVRDRDPLAPLHF. The chain is built from TRBV29-1 and TRBJ1-6; D perhaps matches TRBD1 (5 bases). CDR1 and CDR2 from the germline V gene are SQVTM and ANQGSEA. Trimming removed 6 bases at V and 13 bases at J, with 22 bases between. The CDR3 is made up of 14 amino acids.